In this sample, the clone carrying this T cell receptor beta chain turned up once. Recruitment covered some 25 US areas and drew participants whose ages spanned roughly 18 to 89 years. Methods used by the authors: The authors estimated nucleated cell counts from reference gene primer amplification. TCRdb's table, derived via immunoSEQ multiplex PCR, lists solely in-frame clones and lacks some. V and J calls and clone size are those listed in that table; D and trimming were worked out from the DNA. Among roughly 350,000 clones, approximately 92% were seen once, and the ten largest hold under 20%. The data were obtained in a study of blood T cell repertoires in COVID-19. Study-wide context: Donors in the United States, Italy and Spain gave samples during acute or convalescent COVID-19. PBMCs, B-cell-depleted T cells, or T cells provided the cDNA or gDNA that made up the material.

Germline V lookup: CDR1 SGHRS, CDR2 YFSETQ. The CDR3 sequence is 16 residues long. V gave up 0 bases and J gave up 2 bases; unmatched junction bases: 3. J is TRBJ2-3 and V is TRBV5-1, with 10 bases identical to TRBD2. This receptor was identified in a woman younger than 45 who had recovered from COVID-19. Sequencing was performed on PBMCs or T cells enriched from blood (not recorded which). CDR3 coding DNA: TGCGCCAGCAGCTTGGGAGGACTAGCGGTCACAGATACGCAGTATTTT. Amino acids: CASSLGGLAVTDTQYF.